This is a list of T cell receptor beta chains from one sample in a study of blood T cell repertoires in COVID-19. Data came from immunoSEQ multiplex PCR; TCRdb stores just in-frame clones and leaves some out. Of over 250,000 clones in the sample, about 90% were seen once. Sequencing was performed on peripheral blood. Source of these receptors: a woman in her seventies with COVID-19, enrolled during active disease. CDR3s include the opening cysteine and the closing phenylalanine or tryptophan. The D gene is left open where the match is weak.

>TRBJ1-2|TRBD1|15|TRBV27
CASSLGTERGYGYTF
>TRBJ2-3|TRBD1|16|TRBV24-1
CATSDLRTGQADTQYF
>TRBJ1-3|NA|15|TRBV5-1
CASSDNPYSGNTIYF
>TRBJ2-2|NA|13|TRBV29-1
CSATGLNTGELFF
>TRBJ2-7|TRBD1|15|TRBV3-1/TRBV3-2
CASSQNRDRGYEQYF
>TRBJ1-2|NA|14|TRBV30
CAWSVTDVNYGYTF
>TRBJ2-5|TRBD2|13|TRBV30
CACSGGRSETQYF
>TRBJ2-2|NA|15|TRBV11-3
CASSLVVANTGELFF
>TRBJ2-7|NA|12|TRBV5-1
CASSRDNYEQYF
>TRBJ1-2|TRBD1|14|TRBV6-1
CASSEVTGLYGYTF
>TRBJ2-2|TRBD1|15|TRBV24-1
CATSDNRGVTGELFF
>TRBJ2-1|TRBD2|16|TRBV11-3
CASSLVGSSGSREQFF
>TRBJ1-1|TRBD1|14|TRBV29-1
CSVEGDREYTEAFF
>TRBJ2-3|NA|19|TRBV21-1
CASSKGGPGLAICTDTQYF
>TRBJ2-3|NA|17|TRBV7-2
CASTRGVAYISTDTQYF
>TRBJ2-3|TRBD2|14|TRBV14
CASSQGTSENTQYF
>TRBJ1-5|NA|14|TRBV2
CASSEVAENQPQHF
>TRBJ2-7|TRBD2|17|TRBV7-2
CASSLGLAGGGSYEQYF
>TRBJ1-4|NA|14|TRBV30
CAWSVRGSGEKLFF
>TRBJ2-7|TRBD1|14|TRBV29-1
CSVVVGRGSDEQYF
>TRBJ2-5|TRBD2|16|TRBV5-3
CARSFEAGVFQETQYF
>TRBJ2-1|TRBD2|11|TRBV20-1
CSARGGGLEFF
>TRBJ2-5|TRBD2|15|TRBV6-6
CASTGLAAYQETQYF
>TRBJ2-5|NA|12|TRBV7-9
CASSRDGETQYF
>TRBJ1-4|NA|14|TRBV18
CASSPTGTNEKLFF
>TRBJ1-4|NA|14|TRBV20-1
CSASFYSPNEKLFF
>TRBJ2-4|TRBD2|16|TRBV19
CASTGTSGLAKNIQYF
>TRBJ2-2|TRBD2|18|TRBV6-2/TRBV6-3
CASSDNSGRAVKTGELFF
>TRBJ1-2|NA|13|TRBV7-2
CASSPGVFYGYTF
>TRBJ2-2|NA|16|TRBV18
CASSPPGPPNTGELFF
>TRBJ2-3|TRBD2|14|TRBV6-5
CASNLAGEGDTQYF
>TRBJ1-5|TRBD1|14|TRBV28
CASRPTGDNQPQHF
>TRBJ1-6|TRBD1|14|TRBV7-2
CASSQGQFNSPLHF
>TRBJ1-4|NA|15|TRBV19
CASSPTGTSVEKLFF
>TRBJ1-2|NA|13|TRBV11-3
CASSLGGDYGYTF
>TRBJ1-1|NA|12|TRBV12-3/TRBV12-4
CASLQGNTEAFF
>TRBJ1-6|TRBD1|16|TRBV28
CASSPGTGAIQSPLHF
>TRBJ2-2|NA|16|TRBV5-1
CASSLVAHRDTGELFF
>TRBJ2-1|NA|14|TRBV3-1/TRBV3-2
CASSQAGSGNEQFF
>TRBJ1-1|NA|15|TRBV6-5
CASNLRRQGSTEAFF
>TRBJ1-1|NA|14|TRBV19
CASNVGALNTEAFF
>TRBJ2-2|NA|12|TRBV3-1/TRBV3-2
CASSQGPGELFF
>TRBJ1-2|TRBD1|14|TRBV7-6
CASSPGQLNYGYTF
>TRBJ1-1|NA|15|TRBV29-1
CSVVGDIFSNTEAFF
>TRBJ1-5|NA|15|TRBV28
CASSLISPRNQPQHF
>TRBJ2-5|NA|14|TRBV7-3
CASSLNGNEETQYF
>TRBJ1-2|TRBD1|16|TRBV4-1
CASSQDDRAHGYGYTF
>TRBJ1-1|NA|16|TRBV6-5
CASSYPPGQLNTEAFF
>TRBJ2-7|TRBD1|14|TRBV5-1
CASRPGQAIYEQYF
>TRBJ2-7|TRBD1|16|TRBV11-3
CASSLYLTGNPYEQYF
>TRBJ2-2|TRBD1|20|TRBV3-1/TRBV3-2
CASSQRTLDRGRVNTGELFF
>TRBJ1-2|TRBD1|15|TRBV7-9
CASSPRQGTGNGYTF
>TRBJ2-1|TRBD2|16|TRBV9
CASSAPTSGRSYEQFF
>TRBJ1-3|NA|12|TRBV9
CASSAREDTIYF